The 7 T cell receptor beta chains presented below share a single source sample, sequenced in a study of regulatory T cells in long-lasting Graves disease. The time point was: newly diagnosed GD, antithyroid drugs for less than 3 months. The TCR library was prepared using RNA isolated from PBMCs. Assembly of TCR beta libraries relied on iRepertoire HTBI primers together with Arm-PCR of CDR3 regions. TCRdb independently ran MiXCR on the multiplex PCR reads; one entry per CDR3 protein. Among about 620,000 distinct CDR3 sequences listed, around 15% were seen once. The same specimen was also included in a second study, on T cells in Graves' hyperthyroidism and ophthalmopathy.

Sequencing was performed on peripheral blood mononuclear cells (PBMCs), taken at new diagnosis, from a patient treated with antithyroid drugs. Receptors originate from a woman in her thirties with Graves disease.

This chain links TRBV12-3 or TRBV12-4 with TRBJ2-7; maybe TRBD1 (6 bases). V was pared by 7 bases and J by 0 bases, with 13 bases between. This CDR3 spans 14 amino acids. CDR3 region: CASTLTGPSYEQYF. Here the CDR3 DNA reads TGTGCCAGCACTCTCACAGGGCCCTCCTACGAGCAGTACTTC.

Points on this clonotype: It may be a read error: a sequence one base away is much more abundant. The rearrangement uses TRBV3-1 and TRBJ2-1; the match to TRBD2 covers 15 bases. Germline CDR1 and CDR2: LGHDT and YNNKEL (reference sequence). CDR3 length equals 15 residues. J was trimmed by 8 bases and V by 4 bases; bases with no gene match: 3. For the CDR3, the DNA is TGTGCCAGCAGCCCGGGACTAGCGGGAGGCCATGAGCAGTTCTTC. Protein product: CASSPGLAGGHEQFF.

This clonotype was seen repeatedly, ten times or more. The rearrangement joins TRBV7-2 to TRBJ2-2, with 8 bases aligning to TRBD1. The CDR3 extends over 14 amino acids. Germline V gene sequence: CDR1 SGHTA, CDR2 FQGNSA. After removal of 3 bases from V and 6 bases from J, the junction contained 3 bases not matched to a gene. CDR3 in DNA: TGTGCCAGCAGCTTTCGACAGGGGCCCGGGGAGCTGTTTTTT. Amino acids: CASSFRQGPGELFF.

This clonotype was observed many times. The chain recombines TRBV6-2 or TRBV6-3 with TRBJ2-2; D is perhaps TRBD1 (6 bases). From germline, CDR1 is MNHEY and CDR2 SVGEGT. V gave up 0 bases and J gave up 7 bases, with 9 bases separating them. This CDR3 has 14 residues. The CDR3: CASSYSRGSGELFF. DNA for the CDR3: TGTGCCAGCAGTTACTCAAGGGGGAGCGGGGAGCTGTTTTTT.

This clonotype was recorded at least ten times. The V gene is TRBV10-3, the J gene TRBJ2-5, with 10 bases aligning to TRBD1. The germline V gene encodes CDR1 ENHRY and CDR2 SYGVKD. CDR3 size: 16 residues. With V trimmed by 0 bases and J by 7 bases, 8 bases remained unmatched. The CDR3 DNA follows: TGTGCCATCAGTGAGTCCACGACAGGGGGCGCAGGGACCCAGTACTTC. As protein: CAISESTTGGAGTQYF.

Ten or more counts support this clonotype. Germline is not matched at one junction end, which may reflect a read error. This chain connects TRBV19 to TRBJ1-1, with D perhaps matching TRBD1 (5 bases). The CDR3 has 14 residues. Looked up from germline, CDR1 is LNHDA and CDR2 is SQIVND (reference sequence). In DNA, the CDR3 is TGTGCCAGTAGTTTAGACGCCCGGGGGACTGAAGCTTTCTTT. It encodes CASSLDARGTEAFF.

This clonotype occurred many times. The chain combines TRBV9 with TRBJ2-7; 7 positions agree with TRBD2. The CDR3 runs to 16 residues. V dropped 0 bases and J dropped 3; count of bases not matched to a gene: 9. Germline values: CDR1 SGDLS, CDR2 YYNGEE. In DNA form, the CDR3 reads TGTGCCAGCAGCGTAGGGGGATGGGCTAGCGGCTACGAGCAGTACTTC. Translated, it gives CASSVGGWASGYEQYF.